Following are 14 T cell receptor beta chains from one sample sequenced in a study of blood T cell repertoires in COVID-19 (dated by TCRdb to the early 2020s). The library came from the immunoSEQ multiplex PCR assay. Entries here come from immuneACCESS through TCRdb and include only in-frame sequences with V and J called. Some clones fail to appear in such tables; in the studies checked, an unresolved V gene covers under half of the shortfall, and the cause of the remainder is unknown. This sample is represented by approximately 89,000 clones; more than 65% of them were singletons. Of the sample, 6.3% falls within the top ten clones. Input material: peripheral blood. These receptor sequences come from a man in his 70s with COVID-19, enrolled during active disease.

This clone was seen only a few times. The chain couples TRBV5-1 to TRBJ2-6; maybe TRBD1 (6 bases). The V end lost 2 bases, the J end lost 2 bases, and 8 bases lay between the germline ends. Germline values: CDR1 SGHRS, CDR2 YFSETQ. This CDR3 has 15 amino acids. CDR3 protein: CASSFRGAGANVLTF. The DNA of the CDR3 is TGCGCCAGCAGCTTCAGGGGAGCTGGGGCCAACGTCCTGACTTTC.

The V gene is TRBV10-3, the J gene TRBJ1-1, with 8 bases matching TRBD1. Germline CDR1 and CDR2: ENHRY and SYGVKD. V lost 11 bases, J lost 4 bases, and 9 bases stayed unmatched. CDR3 size: 13 residues. The CDR3 is CAAGEQGGTEAFF. CDR3 bases: TGTGCCGCCGGGGAACAGGGGGGCACTGAAGCTTTCTTT.

This clone appeared a few times. The chain is built from TRBV6-2 or TRBV6-3 and TRBJ2-7; the D is unclear. V was shortened by 0 bases and J by 2 bases, with 5 bases between the two germline ends. The CDR3 loop spans 13 amino acids. The germline CDR1 and CDR2 sequences are MNHEY and SVGEGT. In nucleotides, the CDR3 is TGTGCCAGCAGTTACTCGCGGACCTACGAGCAGTACTTC. This gives the protein CASSYSRTYEQYF.

This clone came up once. This chain links TRBV6-5 with TRBJ1-2; perhaps TRBD1 as D (5 bases). Trimming removed 6 bases from V and 2 bases from J, with 13 bases in between. Germline CDR1 is MNHEY and CDR2 is SVGAGI. This CDR3 is built from 14 residues. Written as DNA, the CDR3 is TGTGCCAGCAGCGACGTTCAGGGAAACTATGGCTACACCTTC. Its translation: CASSDVQGNYGYTF.

The chain combines TRBV6-5 with TRBJ2-1; 8 bases match TRBD2. CDR3 size: 13 residues. V shed 7 bases and J 5 bases; nucleotides not matched to a gene: 4. Germline values: CDR1 MNHEY, CDR2 SVGAGI. CDR3 nucleotide sequence: TGTGCCAGCAAATCGGGGGGGAACAATGAGCAGTTCTTC. Amino acid sequence: CASKSGGNNEQFF.

The DNA for the CDR3 is TGCGCCAGCAGCTGGACCCAAACCGGGACTAGCGGGTCCAATGAGCAGTTCTTC. It is translated as CASSWTQTGTSGSNEQFF. The J gene is TRBJ2-1, the V gene TRBV5-1; the match to TRBD2 covers 12 bases. V was pared by 3 bases and J by 6 bases, with 13 bases of the junction left unmatched. Germline V CDR1 and CDR2: SGHRS, YFSETQ. This CDR3 region has 18 residues.

This chain uses TRBV5-5 with TRBJ1-2; the match to TRBD1 covers 12 bases. The CDR3 runs to 18 residues. The V and J ends lost 4 bases and 5 bases, in that order; junction bases with no gene match: 15. The germline gives CDR1 SGHKS, CDR2 YYEKEE (reference sequence). The CDR3 here is CASSHISGTGGAEYGYTF. The CDR3 nucleotides are TGTGCCAGCAGCCATATATCCGGGACAGGGGGCGCGGAGTATGGCTACACCTTC.

The V gene is TRBV5-4, the J gene TRBJ2-3; D is perhaps TRBD2 (5 bases). Germline lookup yields CDR1 SGHNT and CDR2 YYREEE (reference sequence). The ends were cut back, 5 bases at V and 0 bases at J, with 16 bases in the middle. The CDR3 sequence is 16 residues long. The CDR3 DNA follows: TGTGCCAGCAGTTTGATGAGGGATATCAGCACAGATACGCAGTATTTT. Amino acids: CASSLMRDISTDTQYF.

The rearrangement uses TRBV7-9 and TRBJ1-1; 9 bases fit TRBD1. This CDR3 is 15 amino acids long. The germline gives CDR1 SEHNR, CDR2 FQNEAQ (reference sequence). The J segment lost 6 bases and the V segment lost 2 bases, leaving 7 bases of the junction unmatched. The CDR3 protein is CASSLRTGARAEAFF. CDR3 sequence (DNA): TGTGCCAGCAGCTTACGGACAGGGGCTAGAGCTGAAGCTTTCTTT.

This chain connects TRBV7-9 to TRBJ2-7; 8 nucleotides line up with TRBD1. In germline, CDR1 is SEHNR, CDR2 FQNEAQ (reference sequence). V lost 5 bases, J lost 0 bases, and 6 bases stayed unmatched. The CDR3 length is 15 residues. CDR3 sequence reads: CASSPSGTGSYEQYF. The CDR3 DNA reads TGTGCCAGCAGCCCTTCCGGGACAGGCTCCTACGAGCAGTACTTC.

The genes are TRBV7-2 and TRBJ1-3; no clear D gene. The CDR3 runs to 12 residues. The V end lost 5 bases, the J end lost 4 bases, and 6 bases lay between the germline ends. Germline V gene lookup returns CDR1 SGHTA and CDR2 FQGNSA. As DNA, the CDR3 is TGTGCCAGCAGCCGCAGGGGAAACACCATATATTTT. Translated, it gives CASSRRGNTIYF.

This clone was counted between two and nine times. The chain uses TRBV15 and TRBJ1-5; D gene unclear. This CDR3 has 14 amino acids. Germline V gene lookup returns CDR1 LNHNV and CDR2 YYDKDF (reference sequence). The germline V and J ends were trimmed by 5 bases and 4 bases, with 12 bases remaining between them. The CDR3: CATSYKRGNQPQHF. In nucleotides, the CDR3 is TGTGCCACCAGCTATAAGCGGGGAAATCAGCCCCAGCATTTT.

The gene calls are TRBV6-5 and TRBJ2-2; D is possibly TRBD1 (6 bases). The CDR3 contains 15 residues. V was clipped by 2 bases and J by 1 base, with 8 bases between them. The germline V gene has CDR1 MNHEY and CDR2 SVGAGI. The CDR3 here is CASSYLGQNTGELFF. CDR3 in DNA: TGTGCCAGCAGTTACCTGGGACAGAACACCGGGGAGCTGTTTTTT.

The CDR3 protein is CASSWDKNYGYTF. The CDR3 DNA reads as TGCGCCAGCAGCTGGGACAAAAACTATGGCTACACCTTC. This chain joins TRBV5-1 and TRBJ1-2; perhaps TRBD1 as D (6 bases). Germline CDR1 and CDR2: SGHRS and YFSETQ. Trimming took off 3 bases at V and 2 bases at J, with 8 bases between the two ends. The CDR3 extends over 13 amino acids.